This T cell receptor (beta chain) was retrieved from a study of cytomegalovirus exposure and HLA in healthy donors. Study-level points and caveats: Rarity characterized most TCR sequences, yet some public TCRs appeared in many donors. The listing of about 150 TCR beta chains classed them as cytomegalovirus-associated.

The donors formed part of the approximately 130-subject validation cohort, distinct from the roughly 640-subject first cohort. CDR1 is SGHRS, CDR2 YFSETQ, per germline. The ends were cut back, 0 bases at V and 4 bases at J, with 7 bases in the middle. This CDR3 region has 13 residues. TCRdb's copy holds only in-frame clones and misses some; the assay was immunoSEQ multiplex PCR. The repertoire holds over 150,000 clones, with approximately 89% as singletons. In its sample, this clone was seen a few times. Its antigen remains unidentified. Sequences were obtained from PBMCs. The clonotype comes from a woman aged 18-35 years in good health and CMV-seropositive. The J gene is TRBJ1-2, the V gene TRBV5-1; D not resolved. CDR3 in DNA: TGCGCCAGCAGCTTGGCACCCAGCTATGGCTACACCTTC. It encodes CASSLAPSYGYTF.